This T cell receptor (beta chain) was sequenced in a study of cytomegalovirus exposure and HLA in healthy donors. Whole-study results and caveats: A few V segments could not be told apart, such as TRBV6-2 and TRBV6-3, and were left out. According to an earlier analysis, most TCR beta V segments yielded productive rearrangements about 87% or about 30% of the time. According to a later analysis, donors in an Asian-associated ancestry cluster reportedly had fewer N-insertions than the roughly 670-donor mean. Analysis was carried out at a later point, and it linked a missense DCLRE1C variant to TCR beta V- and J-gene trimming.

V gave up 6 bases and J gave up 7 bases; unmatched junction bases: 11. The V gene's germline CDR1 is MNHEY and CDR2 SVGAGI. The CDR3 sequence is 15 residues long. The PCR was carried out with 60 Vbeta primers and 13 Jbeta primers. Only in-frame clones appear in the TCRdb table, and some are missing; sequencing was by immunoSEQ multiplex PCR. Its clone listing holds 75,000 to 95,000 clones. A remark on this clone: Its target is unknown.

The J gene is TRBJ1-5, the V gene TRBV6-5, with 8 nucleotides matching TRBD1. The source of this sequence is a man aged 25-40 years in good health and CMV-seronegative. Sequencing was carried out using PBMCs. The CDR3 nucleotides read TGTGCCAGCAGCGTCGGACAGGGCTTCCGACAGCCCCAGCATTTT. The encoded protein is CASSVGQGFRQPQHF.